These 23 T cell receptor beta chains share one sample of origin, sequenced in a study of T cell repertoires in cytomegalovirus infection. TCRdb called the reads again in MiXCR, with one record for every CDR3 protein. Here the sample spans roughly 230,000 distinct CDR3 sequences, approximately 22% being singletons. The sample consisted of CD8+ T cells from PBMCs. These receptors came from a human donor in good health (CMV status not recorded). Some clones in this sample may be carry-over from other donors' samples.

This clonotype was counted between two and nine times. V and J are TRBV20-1 and TRBJ2-1; TRBD2 aligns across 15 bases. The V and J ends lost 5 bases and 5 bases, in that order; junction bases with no gene match: 4. The length of the CDR3 is 15 residues. The germline CDR1 and CDR2 sequences are DFQATT and SNEGSKA (reference sequence). The CDR3 bases are TGCAGTGCTTGGACTAGCGGGGGGGCGCACAATGAGCAGTTCTTC. The encoded protein is CSAWTSGGAHNEQFF.

The chain couples TRBV20-1 to TRBJ2-2; 11 positions agree with TRBD2. The V segment lost 6 bases and the J segment 1 base; nucleotides outside the gene matches: 4. The germline V gene has CDR1 DFQATT and CDR2 SNEGSKA (reference sequence). The CDR3 length is 15 residues. CDR3 nucleotides: TGCAGTGCGGGGGGACTAGCGGAGAACACCGGGGAGCTGTTTTTT. It translates to CSAGGLAENTGELFF.

V gene TRBV3-1 combines with J gene TRBJ2-7, with 9 bases that match TRBD2. Unmatched junction bases numbered 6, after V lost 1 base and J lost 5 bases. This CDR3 comprises 15 residues. Germline CDR1 reads LGHDT; CDR2 reads YNNKEL (reference sequence). Written as DNA, the CDR3 is TGTGCCAGCAGCCAAGTCAGCGGGGGGTTCCACGAGCAGTACTTC. Translated, it gives CASSQVSGGFHEQYF.

The V gene is TRBV19, the J gene TRBJ2-3; 12 positions match TRBD2. Trimming removed 10 bases from V and 0 bases from J; junction bases left unmatched: 11. This CDR3 is 17 amino acids long. Germline CDR1 is LNHDA and CDR2 is SQIVND (reference sequence). CDR3: CATTATSGSFSTDTQYF. DNA of the CDR3: TGTGCCACCACTGCGACTAGCGGGAGTTTTAGCACAGATACGCAGTATTTT.

The chain's CDR3 is CASSLGTGNDNEQFF. The CDR3, as DNA: TGTGCCAGCAGCTTAGGGACAGGGAACGATAATGAGCAGTTCTTC. The chain has TRBV7-7 and TRBJ2-1, with 8 bases aligning to TRBD1. V gave up 1 base and J gave up 7 bases; unmatched junction bases: 6. CDR1 and CDR2 (germline): SSHAT, FNYEAQ (reference sequence). The CDR3 is 15 residues long. Variable domain in full (rest from reference TRBV7-7 and TRBJ2-1): GAGVSQSPRYKVTKRGQDVTLRCDPISSHATLYWYQQALGQGPEFLTYFNYEAQPDKSGLPSDRFSAERPEGSISTLTIQRTEQRDSAMYRCASSLGTGNDNEQFFGPGTRLTVL.

This clonotype has a handful of counts. The V and J genes are TRBV28 and TRBJ2-3, with D unresolved. The germline V gene encodes CDR1 MDHEN and CDR2 SYDVKM. Deletions cut 1 base from V and 8 bases from J, with 19 bases between. This CDR3 is built from 16 residues. The CDR3 nucleotides read TGTGCCAGCAGTTTATTGGACCTCGGACCACAGAGTACGCAGTATTTT. This translates into CASSLLDLGPQSTQYF.

The table lists this clonotype with a count of one. This rearrangement joins TRBV2 to TRBJ2-1; 11 nucleotides agree with TRBD2. Germline loops: CDR1 SNHLY, CDR2 FYNNEI. Trimming at V came to 4 bases and at J to 9 bases, leaving 8 bases not matched to a gene. The CDR3 is 15 residues long. The DNA of the CDR3 is TGTGCCAGCAGTGTCCTAGCGGGGGGAAGGAGTGAGCAGTTCTTC. Protein product: CASSVLAGGRSEQFF.

The sample holds a few counts of this clonotype. The J gene is TRBJ2-2, the V gene TRBV6-2 or TRBV6-3, with unresolved D. Germline V gene lookup returns CDR1 MNHEY and CDR2 SVGEGT. There are 15 residues in the CDR3. Deletions cut 5 bases from V and 4 bases from J, with 14 bases between. The chain's CDR3 is CASSQPPMGTGELFF. DNA of the CDR3: TGTGCCAGCAGTCAGCCCCCCATGGGCACCGGGGAGCTGTTTTTT.

The CDR3 sequence is CASSVAGEPYEQYF. CDR3 bases: TGTGCCAGCAGCGTAGCGGGGGAGCCCTACGAGCAGTACTTC. The chain links TRBV9 to TRBJ2-7, with D perhaps matching TRBD2 (6 bases). This CDR3 has 14 residues. Germline assignment: CDR1 SGDLS and CDR2 YYNGEE. Trimming shortened V by 0 bases and J by 2 bases, and 9 bases separated the two germline ends.

The chain combines TRBV7-9 with TRBJ2-7, with D perhaps assigned TRBD1 or TRBD2 (5 bases each). With 4 bases removed from V and 4 bases from J, the gap between germline ends came to 17 bases. From germline, CDR1 is SEHNR and CDR2 FQNEAQ (reference sequence). CDR3 length: 15 residues. The CDR3 reads CASSSGTLVGYEQYF. As DNA, the CDR3 is TGTGCCAGCAGCTCCGGGACCCTCGTCGGGTACGAGCAGTACTTC.

For this clonotype: Mismatch with germline at one junction end may stem from a read error. The chain carries TRBV6-5 and TRBJ2-2; TRBD1 agrees at 9 bases. The CDR3 is 15 residues long. Germline values: CDR1 MNHEY, CDR2 SVGAGI. This CDR3 reads CANSPDRGGTGELFF. Written as DNA, the CDR3 is TGTGCCAACAGTCCGGACAGGGGAGGGACCGGGGAGCTGTTTTTT.

This clonotype was seen many times. This rearrangement joins TRBV6-5 to TRBJ1-6; D might be TRBD1 (6 bases). Germline assignment: CDR1 MNHEY and CDR2 SVGAGI. This CDR3 spans 14 amino acids. The V and J ends lost 2 bases and 9 bases respectively, with 11 bases between them. The CDR3 loop reads CASSYTGGGSPLHF. Written as DNA, the CDR3 is TGTGCCAGCAGTTACACGGGGGGCGGTTCACCCCTCCACTTT.

This clonotype was recorded many times. The chain recombines TRBV7-9 with TRBJ2-7; no firm D call. In germline, CDR1 is SEHNR, CDR2 FQNEAQ (reference sequence). The CDR3 covers 12 residues. V was cut by 5 bases and J by 5 bases, with 10 bases left in between. CDR3 DNA sequence: TGTGCCAGCAGCGGGGTGGCCCACGAGCAGTACTTC. It specifies CASSGVAHEQYF.

As concerns this clonotype: A much larger clone differs from this one at a single base, so this may be a read error. The chain is built from TRBV28 and TRBJ1-1; D not resolved. Germline CDR1 reads MDHEN; CDR2 reads SYDVKM. The CDR3 is 14 amino acids. The ends were cut back, 10 bases at V and 1 base at J, with 16 bases in the middle. CDR3 protein: CANNDAGENTEAFF. Here the CDR3 DNA reads TGTGCCAACAACGACGCGGGCGAGAACACTGAAGCTTTCTTT.

CDR3 in amino acids: CSAPERGLAGVYEQYF. The CDR3 coding sequence is TGCAGTGCCCCGGAGCGCGGACTAGCGGGGGTCTACGAGCAGTACTTC. V usage is TRBV20-1 and J usage is TRBJ2-7; 13 positions match TRBD2. The CDR3 sequence is 16 residues long. Germline-derived CDR1 and CDR2 are DFQATT and SNEGSKA (reference sequence). V dropped 6 bases and J dropped 3; count of bases not matched to a gene: 11.

V usage is TRBV28 and J usage is TRBJ1-5; perhaps TRBD1 as D (5 bases). V lost 2 bases and J lost 5, with 13 bases in between. CDR3 length equals 15 residues. Germline-derived CDR1 and CDR2 are MDHEN and SYDVKM. The CDR3 region is CASSLGDQVDQPQHF. CDR3 DNA: TGTGCCAGCAGTTTAGGGGACCAGGTGGATCAGCCCCAGCATTTT.

The rearrangement joins TRBV20-1 to TRBJ2-7, with D possibly called TRBD1 or TRBD2 (5 bases each). V was pared by 5 bases and J by 2 bases, with 16 bases between. The CDR3 has 14 residues. Germline V gene sequence: CDR1 DFQATT, CDR2 SNEGSKA (reference sequence). CDR3 DNA: TGCAGTGCTCACCCGACAGAGGGGACCTACGAGCAGTACTTC. The encoded protein is CSAHPTEGTYEQYF.

Many counts were recorded for this clonotype. Sequence at one end of the junction differs from germline and may be a read error. This rearrangement joins TRBV2 to TRBJ2-3; D gene ambiguous. CDR1 is SNHLY, CDR2 FYNNEI, per germline. This CDR3 contains 11 residues. DNA of the CDR3: TGTGCCAGCAGCGAAGGAGATACGCAGTATTTT. It yields the protein CASSEGDTQYF.

This clonotype has only a few counts. The V gene is TRBV28, the J gene TRBJ1-5; unclear D gene. The V gene lost 3 bases and the J gene lost 1 base, with 4 bases spanning the gap. Per the germline V gene, CDR1 is MDHEN and CDR2 is SYDVKM. The CDR3 has 13 residues. The CDR3 DNA reads TGTGCCAGCAGTTTGGACAGCAATCAGCCCCAGCATTTT. This gives the protein CASSLDSNQPQHF.

The rearrangement joins TRBV7-6 to TRBJ1-5, with TRBD1 as a possible D gene (5 bases). This CDR3 spans 14 amino acids. With 7 bases removed from V and 4 bases from J, the gap between germline ends came to 14 bases. Germline CDR1 and CDR2: SGHVS and FNYEAQ. CDR3 coding DNA: TGTGCCAGCACGCGGGGGGGGATGAATCAGCCCCAGCATTTT. As protein: CASTRGGMNQPQHF.

In this sample, this clonotype turned up many times. This chain joins TRBV7-6 and TRBJ2-1, with D hard to call. The V and J ends lost 8 bases and 5 bases respectively, with 10 bases between them. The CDR3 has 12 residues. Germline assignment: CDR1 SGHVS and CDR2 FNYEAQ. CDR3 amino acids: CASSHRDNEQFF. CDR3 bases: TGTGCCAGCTCCCACCGCGACAATGAGCAGTTCTTC.

This clonotype occurred many times. The rearrangement joins TRBV19 to TRBJ2-7, with D unresolved. The length of the CDR3 is 14 residues. Germline assignment: CDR1 LNHDA and CDR2 SQIVND (reference sequence). Trimming removed 4 bases from V and 0 bases from J, with 10 bases in between. CDR3 loop: CASSNGEASYEQYF. CDR3 in DNA: TGTGCCAGTAGTAATGGGGAAGCCTCCTACGAGCAGTACTTC.

The chain combines TRBV5-6 with TRBJ2-1; D unclear. Trimming pared 4 bases from V and 3 bases from J, leaving 17 bases between. Per the germline V gene, CDR1 is SGHDT and CDR2 is YYEEEE. This CDR3 region has 16 residues. The DNA of the CDR3 is TGTGCCAGCAGCCCGGATACAGCAAACAACTACAATGAGCAGTTCTTC. Translated, it gives CASSPDTANNYNEQFF. The variable domain in full, with the rest retrieved from reference TRBV5-6 and TRBJ2-1, is DAGVTQSPTHLIKTRGQQVTLRCSPKSGHDTVSWYQQALGQGPQFIFQYYEEEERQRGNFPDRFSGHQFPNYSSELNVNALLLGDSALYLCASSPDTANNYNEQFFGPGTRLTVL.